Each of the 15 T cell receptor beta chains below was sequenced from the same sample in a study of tumor-infiltrating lymphocytes in primary liver carcinoma. Total RNA (approximately 450 ng) served as template for TCR beta cDNA synthesis primed by a constant-region primer. TCR beta libraries came from three nested multiplex PCR rounds using slightly modified ARM-PCR. The opening two PCR rounds, nine to eleven cycles each, paired TRBV1-TRBV30 forward primers with a C-beta reverse primer. TCRdb analysed the multiplex PCR reads with MiXCR anew, one entry per CDR3 protein. Altogether 310,000 or so distinct CDR3 sequences are present, nearly 60% being singletons, with the ten largest covering more than 15%. Both blood RNA, taken from unsorted whole blood, and germline DNA were extracted. Input material: peripheral blood. These receptors were collected from a woman younger than 45 with primary liver carcinoma and hepatitis B virus infection.

V and J are TRBV12-3 or TRBV12-4 and TRBJ1-5; perhaps TRBD1 as D (5 bases). CDR3 length: 17 amino acids. V was shortened by 7 bases and J by 7 bases, with 26 bases between the two germline ends. The CDR3 nucleotides are TGTGCCAGCAATCCTCGGGGGAGAAGTGAGGCGGGCCAGCCCCAGCATTTT. This translates into CASNPRGRSEAGQPQHF.

On this clonotype itself: Since no conserved phenylalanine or tryptophan closes the CDR3, a read error is the likely cause. The V and J genes are TRBV10-2 and TRBJ2-3, with D possibly being TRBD2 (6 bases). CDR3 length equals 16 residues. Germline V gene sequence: CDR1 WSHSY, CDR2 SAAADI. In DNA, the CDR3 is TGCGCCAGCTTCTCAGTGGGGGGAGGCGGCACAGATACACAGTATTTA. Translating it yields CASFSVGGGGTDTQYL.

This clonotype was detected a few times. This may come from a read error, since a much larger clone is one base off. Here the CDR3 reads CASREAGGFEQLF. The CDR3 DNA reads as TGTGCCAGCAGAGAAGCGGGAGGATTTGAGCAGCTCTTC. V usage is TRBV6-1 and J usage is TRBJ2-1; 9 bases line up with TRBD2. The germline V gene has CDR1 MNHNS and CDR2 SASEGT. The CDR3 is 13 residues long.

The chain couples TRBV18 to TRBJ2-2; D uncertain. The CDR3 extends over 15 amino acids. The V and J ends lost 0 bases and 3 bases respectively, with 8 bases between them. CDR1 and CDR2 from the germline V gene are KGHSH and LQKENI. CDR3 DNA: TGTGCCAGCTCACCACCAAGCCGGGACACCGGGGAGCTGTTTTTT. It yields the protein CASSPPSRDTGELFF.

The chain links TRBV12-3 or TRBV12-4 to TRBJ2-7; weak D call: TRBD2 (5 bases). V lost 6 bases and J lost 0, with 9 bases in between. The CDR3 contains 13 residues. This CDR3 reads CASRDSYSYEQYF. The CDR3 region has the DNA TGTGCCAGCAGGGACTCGTACTCCTACGAGCAGTACTTC.

This clonotype was recorded many times. The rearrangement links TRBV6-2 or TRBV6-3 to TRBJ2-1; the D call may be TRBD1 or TRBD2 (7 bases each). The CDR3 sequence is 14 residues long. Trimming took 5 bases from V and 6 from J, leaving 14 bases between them. CDR1 is MNHEY, CDR2 SVGEGT, per germline. The CDR3 spells CASSPSGGGNEQFF. CDR3 DNA sequence: TGTGCCAGCAGTCCCTCAGGGGGGGGCAATGAGCAGTTCTTC.

Regarding this clonotype: At one end the junction does not follow the germline gene, possibly because of a read error. DNA of the CDR3: TGCACCACAAGCCGGGGACTAGCAATGGATGAGCAGTTCTTC. As protein: CTTSRGLAMDEQFF. The chain carries TRBV6-5 and TRBJ2-1, with 9 positions matching TRBD2. Germline CDR1 and CDR2: MNHEY and SVGAGI. CDR3 length equals 14 residues.

This clonotype was picked up many times. This rearrangement joins TRBV29-1 to TRBJ2-5; 8 nucleotides agree with TRBD1. The CDR3 runs to 14 residues. Germline loops: CDR1 SQVTM, CDR2 ANQGSEA. The trim removed 7 bases at V and 2 bases at J, leaving 9 bases unmatched. CDR3 DNA: TGCAGCGGGACGGGGACAGGCGGGCAAGAGACCCAGTACTTC. Amino acid sequence: CSGTGTGGQETQYF.

J is TRBJ1-1 and V is TRBV7-9; D is unresolved. Germline values: CDR1 SEHNR, CDR2 FQNEAQ (reference sequence). The V end lost 1 base, the J end lost 9 bases, and 9 bases lay between the germline ends. CDR3 length equals 12 residues. The CDR3 loop is CASSLGDRKAFF. In nucleotides, the CDR3 is TGTGCCAGCAGCTTAGGGGATCGTAAAGCTTTCTTT.

This clonotype occurred a few times. V and J are TRBV7-9 and TRBJ2-3, with D hard to call. Trimming removed 8 bases at V and 4 bases at J, with 4 bases between. Germline V gene sequence: CDR1 SEHNR, CDR2 FQNEAQ (reference sequence). This CDR3 has 10 amino acids. This CDR3 reads CASGPDTQYF. The CDR3 bases are TGTGCCAGCGGACCAGATACGCAGTATTTT.

This clonotype was detected only once. A much more abundant neighbour one base away suggests this may be a read error. The chain joins TRBV29-1 to TRBJ2-7; D is unclear. CDR3 length equals 12 residues. The V end was cut by 7 bases, the J end by 3 bases, with 13 bases between. CDR1 SQVTM and CDR2 ANQGSEA come from the germline V gene. The CDR3, as DNA: TGCAGCGCTGTGACCGGCGGCTACGAGCAGTACTTC. Amino acid sequence: CSAVTGGYEQYF.

As to this clonotype: At one end the junction does not follow the germline gene, possibly because of a read error. The CDR3 coding sequence is TGTGTCAGCAATTTAGGTTTCATGGGCGAGCAGTACTTC. It translates to CVSNLGFMGEQYF. The V call is TRBV12-3 or TRBV12-4, the J call TRBJ2-7; D gene ambiguous. This CDR3 comprises 13 residues.

Worth noting for this clonotype: An end of the junction differs from the germline gene, which may be a read error. The chain employs TRBV6-1 and TRBJ1-5; a possible D gene is TRBD1 (6 bases). CDR3 length equals 16 residues. Germline assignment: CDR1 MNHNS and CDR2 SASEGT. The CDR3 spells CVSTPSGAVLNQPQHF. The CDR3 DNA is TGTGTCAGCACCCCGTCAGGGGCTGTACTCAATCAGCCCCAGCATTTT.

V gene TRBV4-1 combines with J gene TRBJ2-1, with D possibly matching TRBD2 (6 bases). Per germline, CDR1 MGHRA and CDR2 YSYEKL. The CDR3 is made up of 13 amino acids. Here the CDR3 reads CVNSQDYYNEQFF. CDR3 DNA sequence: TGCGTCAACAGCCAGGACTACTACAATGAGCAGTTCTTC.

This clonotype was recorded many times. The V gene is TRBV6-5, the J gene TRBJ2-7; perhaps D is TRBD1 or TRBD2 (5 bases each). V gave up 5 bases and J gave up 1 base, with 12 bases separating them. The CDR3 is 14 residues long. In germline, CDR1 is MNHEY, CDR2 SVGAGI. The CDR3 bases are TGTGCCAGCAGTCGCTCCGGGACGTCCTACGAGCAGTACTTC. Its translation: CASSRSGTSYEQYF.